The 14 T cell receptor beta chains below were found in one sample sequenced in a study of blood T cells in healthy people across ages. With a J-beta primer mix and a sample-barcoded 5' primer, a second PCR ran roughly 6 to 11 cycles. TCRdb processed the 5' RACE reads anew with MiXCR; each CDR3 protein has one entry. The sample has about 2 million distinct CDR3 sequences, roughly 50% seen once. Source material: blood. The receptor set was obtained from a woman in her forties in good health.

This clonotype was picked up a small number of times. This chain links TRBV28 with TRBJ2-7, with D perhaps matching TRBD1 or TRBD2 (6 bases each). V lost 5 bases, J lost 2 bases, and 13 bases lay in between. This CDR3 is 14 amino acids long. The germline CDR1 and CDR2 sequences are MDHEN and SYDVKM. The CDR3 here is CASSPHGGAYEQYF. Written as DNA, the CDR3 is TGTGCCAGCAGTCCCCACGGGGGCGCCTACGAGCAGTACTTC.

The chain uses TRBV7-9 and TRBJ2-5; TRBD2 matches 11 bases. The CDR3 covers 17 residues. The germline gives CDR1 SEHNR, CDR2 FQNEAQ (reference sequence). Trimming took 5 bases from V and 0 from J; bases not matched to a gene: 8. CDR3: CASSMGLAEMYQETQYF. The CDR3 DNA is TGTGCCAGCAGCATGGGACTAGCGGAGATGTACCAAGAGACCCAGTACTTC.

This clonotype appeared a few times. The genes are TRBV7-9 and TRBJ2-1; 12 bases agree with TRBD1. With 5 bases clipped from V and 7 bases from J, the junction kept 3 bases outside the gene matches. The CDR3 consists of 14 residues. Looked up from germline, CDR1 is SEHNR and CDR2 is FQNEAQ (reference sequence). The CDR3 sequence: CASSRGQGANEQFF. The CDR3 DNA reads as TGTGCCAGCAGCAGGGGACAGGGGGCGAATGAGCAGTTCTTC.

V and J are TRBV20-1 and TRBJ2-4, with 8 bases fitting TRBD2. This CDR3 is built from 18 residues. Germline V lookup: CDR1 DFQATT, CDR2 SNEGSKA (reference sequence). The trim removed 3 bases at V and 7 bases at J, leaving 20 bases unmatched. The CDR3 bases are TGCAGTGCTAGTCCCCCCTTCACCTTCGGGGGGGCCTGGAACATTCAGTACTTC. Translation: CSASPPFTFGGAWNIQYF.

The V gene is TRBV20-1, the J gene TRBJ2-3; TRBD1 agrees at 7 bases. The V segment lost 4 bases and the J segment 3 bases; nucleotides outside the gene matches: 4. The germline V gene encodes CDR1 DFQATT and CDR2 SNEGSKA (reference sequence). This CDR3 has 13 residues. CDR3 in DNA: TGCAGTGCTAAAGAACAGGGGACAGATACGCAGTATTTT. Amino acids: CSAKEQGTDTQYF.

This clonotype showed up just a few times. The rearrangement joins TRBV4-2 to TRBJ2-1, with 14 positions matching TRBD2. This CDR3 has 17 residues. V dropped 0 bases and J dropped 7; count of bases not matched to a gene: 5. Germline CDR1 and CDR2: LGHNA and YNFKEQ. CDR3 DNA: TGTGCCAGCAGCCAAGACAGACTAGCGGGGGGGCCGAATGAGCAGTTCTTC. It translates to CASSQDRLAGGPNEQFF.

This clonotype was seen only once. V usage is TRBV5-1 and J usage is TRBJ2-2, with D tentatively TRBD1 or TRBD2 (5 bases each). The CDR3 has 16 residues. Trimming took 1 base from V and 1 from J, leaving 11 bases between them. Looked up from germline, CDR1 is SGHRS and CDR2 is YFSETQ. The CDR3 coding sequence is TGCGCCAGCAGCTTGTTCGGGGCGGGGAACACCGGGGAGCTGTTTTTT. Its protein product is CASSLFGAGNTGELFF.

This clonotype was counted only a few times. The rearrangement links TRBV12-3 or TRBV12-4 to TRBJ1-5, with 7 nucleotides matching TRBD1. This CDR3 spans 15 amino acids. V dropped 4 bases and J dropped 6; count of bases not matched to a gene: 9. The CDR3 DNA is TGTGCCAGCAGTTCCCCGACAGGGATTGGTCAGCCCCAGCATTTT. Translation gives CASSSPTGIGQPQHF.

This chain joins TRBV7-6 and TRBJ2-7; tentative D call: TRBD1 (6 bases). Looked up from germline, CDR1 is SGHVS and CDR2 is FNYEAQ. The CDR3 extends over 14 amino acids. V lost 4 bases to trimming and J lost 4 bases, with 14 bases between them. Here the CDR3 reads CASSYGTPEYEQYF. CDR3 in DNA: TGTGCCAGCAGCTACGGGACACCTGAGTACGAGCAGTACTTC.

This clonotype was observed a handful of times. The J gene is TRBJ2-3, the V gene TRBV29-1; D possibly corresponds to TRBD1 (6 bases). CDR3 length equals 15 residues. CDR1 and CDR2 from the germline V gene are SQVTM and ANQGSEA. The ends were cut back, 1 base at V and 0 bases at J, with 11 bases in the middle. CDR3 residues: CSVEAQGISTDTQYF. In DNA form, the CDR3 reads TGCAGCGTTGAAGCCCAGGGGATCAGCACAGATACGCAGTATTTT.

The chain couples TRBV4-3 to TRBJ2-7; possibly TRBD1 for D (6 bases). Germline V gene lookup returns CDR1 LGHNA and CDR2 YSLEER. Deletions cut 0 bases from V and 2 bases from J, with 17 bases between. This CDR3 region has 17 residues. This CDR3 is CASSQDYQRTDPYEQYF. The CDR3 nucleotides are TGCGCCAGCAGCCAAGATTATCAACGGACAGATCCCTACGAGCAGTACTTC.

The genes are TRBV2 and TRBJ2-3; D possibly corresponds to TRBD1 (6 bases). Trimming removed 3 bases at V and 3 bases at J, with 16 bases between. This CDR3 is built from 16 residues. Germline V gene lookup returns CDR1 SNHLY and CDR2 FYNNEI. CDR3 in DNA: TGTGCCAGCAGTGATTTGGACAGTAAAAATACAGATACGCAGTATTTT. Its translation is CASSDLDSKNTDTQYF.

The chain links TRBV28 to TRBJ2-1, with 10 bases aligning to TRBD1. The CDR3 consists of 15 residues. Trimming removed 4 bases from V and 8 bases from J; junction bases left unmatched: 8. Germline V gives CDR1 MDHEN, CDR2 SYDVKM. In nucleotides, the CDR3 is TGTGCCAGCAGTTCGCCGGGACAGGGGACCGATGAGCAGTTCTTC. The encoded protein is CASSSPGQGTDEQFF.

The chain employs TRBV7-2 and TRBJ2-1; TRBD1 aligns across 7 bases. Germline trimming cut 6 bases from V and 9 bases from J; bases unmatched to any gene: 8. Germline CDR1 SGHTA, CDR2 FQGNSA. This CDR3 is 13 amino acids long. CDR3 coding DNA: TGTGCCAGCAGTTACTACAGGGGTAGTGAGCAGTTCTTC. Translation gives CASSYYRGSEQFF. Full variable domain (outside the CDR3, taken from reference TRBV7-2 and TRBJ2-1): GAGVSQSPSNKVTEKGKDVELRCDPISGHTALYWYRQSLGQGLEFLIYFQGNSAPDKSGLPSDRFSAERTGGSVSTLTIQRTQQEDSAVYLCASSYYRGSEQFFGPGTRLTVL.